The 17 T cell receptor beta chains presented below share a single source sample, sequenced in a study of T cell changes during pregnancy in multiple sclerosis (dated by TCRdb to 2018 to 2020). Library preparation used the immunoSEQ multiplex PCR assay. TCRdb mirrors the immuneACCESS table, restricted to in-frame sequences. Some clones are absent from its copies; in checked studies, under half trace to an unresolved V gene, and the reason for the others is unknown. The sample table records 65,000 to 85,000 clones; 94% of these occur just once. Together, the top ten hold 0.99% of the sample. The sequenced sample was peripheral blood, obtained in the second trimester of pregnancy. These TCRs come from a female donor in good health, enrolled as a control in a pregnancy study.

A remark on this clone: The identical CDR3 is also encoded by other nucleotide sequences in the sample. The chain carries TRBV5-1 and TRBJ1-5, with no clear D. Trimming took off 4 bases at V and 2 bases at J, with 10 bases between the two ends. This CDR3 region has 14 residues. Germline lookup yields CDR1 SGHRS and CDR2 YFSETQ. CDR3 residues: CASSLGDRNQPQHF. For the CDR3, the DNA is TGCGCCAGCAGCCTGGGCGATCGCAATCAGCCCCAGCATTTT.

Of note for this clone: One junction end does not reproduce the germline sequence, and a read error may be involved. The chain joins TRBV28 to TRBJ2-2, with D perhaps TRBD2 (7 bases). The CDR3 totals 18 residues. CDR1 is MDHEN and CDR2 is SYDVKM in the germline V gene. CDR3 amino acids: CASNSRRLRGPPTGELFF. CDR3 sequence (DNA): TGTGCCAGCAATTCCAGGAGATTGCGGGGGCCCCCCACCGGAGAGCTGTTTTTT.

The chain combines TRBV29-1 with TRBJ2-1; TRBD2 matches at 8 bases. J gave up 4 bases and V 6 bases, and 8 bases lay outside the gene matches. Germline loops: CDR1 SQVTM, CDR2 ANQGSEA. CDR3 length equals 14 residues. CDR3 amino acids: CSVPRAGDYNEQFF. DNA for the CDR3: TGCAGCGTGCCCCGAGCGGGGGATTACAATGAGCAGTTCTTC.

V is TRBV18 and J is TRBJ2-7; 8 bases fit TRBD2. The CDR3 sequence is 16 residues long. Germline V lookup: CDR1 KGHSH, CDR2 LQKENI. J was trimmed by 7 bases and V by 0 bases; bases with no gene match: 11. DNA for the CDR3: TGTGCCAGCTCACCACCGATCCTAGCGGGCCTAACGGAGCAGTACTTC. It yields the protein CASSPPILAGLTEQYF. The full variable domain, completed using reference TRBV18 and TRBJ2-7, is NAGVMQNPRHLVRRRGQEARLRCSPMKGHSHVYWYRQLPEEGLKFMVYLQKENIIDESGMPKERFSAEFPKEGPSILRIQQVVRGDSAAYFCASSPPILAGLTEQYFGPGTRLTVT.

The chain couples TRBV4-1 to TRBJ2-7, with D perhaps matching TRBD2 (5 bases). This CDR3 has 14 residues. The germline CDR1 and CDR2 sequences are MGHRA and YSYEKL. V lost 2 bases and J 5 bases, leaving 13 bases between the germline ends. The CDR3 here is CASSQNPDWNEQYF. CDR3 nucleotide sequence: TGCGCCAGCAGCCAAAACCCGGACTGGAACGAGCAGTACTTC.

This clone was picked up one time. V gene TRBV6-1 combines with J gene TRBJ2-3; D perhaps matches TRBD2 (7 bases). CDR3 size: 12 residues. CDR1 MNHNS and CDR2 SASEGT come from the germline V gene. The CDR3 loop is CGGGGTTDTQYF. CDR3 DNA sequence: TGTGGCGGGGGCGGAACCACAGATACGCAGTATTTT.

The CDR3: CASSLARFGFHEQYF. The CDR3 DNA reads TGTGCCAGCAGCTTAGCACGGTTCGGGTTCCACGAGCAGTACTTC. The chain combines TRBV7-9 with TRBJ2-7; D uncertain. The V gene lost 0 bases and the J gene lost 5 bases, with 14 bases spanning the gap. CDR3 length equals 15 residues. From germline, CDR1 is SEHNR and CDR2 FQNEAQ (reference sequence). The whole variable domain, filled in from reference TRBV7-9 and TRBJ2-7, reads DTGVSQNPRHKITKRGQNVTFRCDPISEHNRLYWYRQTLGQGPEFLTYFQNEAQLEKSRLLSDRFSAERPKGSFSTLEIQRTEQGDSAMYLCASSLARFGFHEQYFGPGTRLTVT.

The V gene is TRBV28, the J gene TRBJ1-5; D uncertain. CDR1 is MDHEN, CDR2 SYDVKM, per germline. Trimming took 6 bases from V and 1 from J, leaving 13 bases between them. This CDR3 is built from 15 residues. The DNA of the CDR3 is TGTGCCAGCAGATCCACAGACGGCAGCAATCAGCCCCAGCATTTT. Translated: CASRSTDGSNQPQHF.

The CDR3 here is CASSLLAGDSYNEQFF. The CDR3 DNA sequence: TGCGCCAGCAGCCTTCTAGCGGGAGATTCTTACAATGAGCAGTTCTTC. The chain has TRBV4-1 and TRBJ2-1, with 10 bases lining up with TRBD2. The length of the CDR3 is 16 residues. Germline V gene data show CDR1 as MGHRA and CDR2 as YSYEKL. The ends lost 4 bases at V and 4 bases at J; junction bases unmatched: 7.

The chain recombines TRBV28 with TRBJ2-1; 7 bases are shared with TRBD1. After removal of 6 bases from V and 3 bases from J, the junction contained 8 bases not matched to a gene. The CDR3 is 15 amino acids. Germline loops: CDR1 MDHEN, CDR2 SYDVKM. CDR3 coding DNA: TGTGCCAGCAGGACCGGACAGGTTGACTACAATGAGCAGTTCTTC. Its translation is CASRTGQVDYNEQFF. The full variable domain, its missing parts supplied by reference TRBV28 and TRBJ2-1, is DVKVTQSSRYLVKRTGEKVFLECVQDMDHENMFWYRQDPGLGLRLIYFSYDVKMKEKGDIPEGYSVSREKKERFSLILESASTNQTSMYLCASRTGQVDYNEQFFGPGTRLTVL.

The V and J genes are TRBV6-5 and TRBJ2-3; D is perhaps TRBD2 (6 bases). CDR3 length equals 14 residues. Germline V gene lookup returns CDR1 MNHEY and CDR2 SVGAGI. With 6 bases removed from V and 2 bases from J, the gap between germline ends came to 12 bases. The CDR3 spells CASRRGGLTDTQYF. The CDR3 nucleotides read TGTGCCAGCAGGAGGGGAGGCCTCACAGATACGCAGTATTTT.

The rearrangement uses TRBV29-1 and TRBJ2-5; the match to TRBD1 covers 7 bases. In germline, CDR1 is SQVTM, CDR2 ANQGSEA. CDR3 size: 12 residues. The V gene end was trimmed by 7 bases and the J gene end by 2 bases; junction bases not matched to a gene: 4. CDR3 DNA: TGCAGCGCCCGGGACAGACAAGAGACCCAGTACTTC. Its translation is CSARDRQETQYF.

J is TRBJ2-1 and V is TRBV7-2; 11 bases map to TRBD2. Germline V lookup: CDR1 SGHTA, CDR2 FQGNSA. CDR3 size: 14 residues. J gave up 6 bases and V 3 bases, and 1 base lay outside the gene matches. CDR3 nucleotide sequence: TGTGCCAGCAGCTTGGGGACTAGCGGCAATGAGCAGTTCTTC. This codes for CASSLGTSGNEQFF.

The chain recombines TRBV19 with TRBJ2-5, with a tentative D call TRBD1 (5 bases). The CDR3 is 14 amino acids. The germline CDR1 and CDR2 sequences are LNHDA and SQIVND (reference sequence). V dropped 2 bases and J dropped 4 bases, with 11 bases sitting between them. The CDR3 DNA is TGTGCCAGTAGTATAACCCCCCAGGGAGAGACCCAGTACTTC. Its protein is CASSITPQGETQYF. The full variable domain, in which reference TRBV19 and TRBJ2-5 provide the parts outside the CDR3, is DGGITQSPKYLFRKEGQNVTLSCEQNLNHDAMYWYRQDPGQGLRLIYYSQIVNDFQKGDIAEGYSVSREKKESFPLTVTSAQKNPTAFYLCASSITPQGETQYFGPGTRLLVL.

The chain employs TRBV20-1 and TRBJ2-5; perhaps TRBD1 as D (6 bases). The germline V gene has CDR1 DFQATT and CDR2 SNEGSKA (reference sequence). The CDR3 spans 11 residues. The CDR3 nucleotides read TGCACTCCACGACAGGCAGAGACCCAGTACTTC. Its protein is CTPRQAETQYF.

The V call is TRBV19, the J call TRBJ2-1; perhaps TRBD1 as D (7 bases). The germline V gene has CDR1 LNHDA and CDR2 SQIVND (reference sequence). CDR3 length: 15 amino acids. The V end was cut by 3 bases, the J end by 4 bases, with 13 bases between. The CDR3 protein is CASSIYAGGYNEQFF. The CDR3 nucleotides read TGTGCCAGTAGTATTTATGCAGGGGGGTACAATGAGCAGTTCTTC.

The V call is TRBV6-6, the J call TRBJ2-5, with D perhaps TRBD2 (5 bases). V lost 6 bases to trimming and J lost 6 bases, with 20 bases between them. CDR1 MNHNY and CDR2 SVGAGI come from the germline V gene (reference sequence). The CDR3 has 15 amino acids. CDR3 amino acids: CASSPIGGSGKTQYF. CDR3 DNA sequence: TGTGCCAGCAGCCCTATAGGTGGGAGTGGAAAGACCCAGTACTTC.